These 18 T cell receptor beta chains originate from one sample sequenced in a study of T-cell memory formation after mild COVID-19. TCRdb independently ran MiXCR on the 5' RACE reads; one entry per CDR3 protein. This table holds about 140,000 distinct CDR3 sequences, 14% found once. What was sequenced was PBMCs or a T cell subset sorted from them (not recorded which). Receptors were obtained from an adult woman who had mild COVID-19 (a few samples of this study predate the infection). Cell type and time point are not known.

The CDR3 is CAWSGADSYEQYF. Written as DNA, the CDR3 is TGTGCCTGGAGTGGGGCGGACTCCTACGAGCAGTACTTC. This chain joins TRBV30 and TRBJ2-7; D call uncertain. The CDR3 totals 13 residues. CDR1 and CDR2 (germline): GTSNPN, SVGIG (reference sequence). Trimming took 1 base from V and 0 from J, leaving 7 bases between them.

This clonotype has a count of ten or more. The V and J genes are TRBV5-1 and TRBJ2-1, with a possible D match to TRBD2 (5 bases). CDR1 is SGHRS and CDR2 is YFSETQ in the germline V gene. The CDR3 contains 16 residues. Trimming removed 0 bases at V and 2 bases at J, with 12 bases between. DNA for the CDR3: TGCGCCAGCAGCTTGGGCCCTAGCTTGGCCTACAATGAGCAGTTCTTC. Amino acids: CASSLGPSLAYNEQFF. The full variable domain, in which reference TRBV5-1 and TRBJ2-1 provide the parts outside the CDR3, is KAGVTQTPRYLIKTRGQQVTLSCSPISGHRSVSWYQQTPGQGLQFLFEYFSETQRNKGNFPGRFSGRQFSNSRSEMNVSTLELGDSALYLCASSLGPSLAYNEQFFGPGTRLTVL.

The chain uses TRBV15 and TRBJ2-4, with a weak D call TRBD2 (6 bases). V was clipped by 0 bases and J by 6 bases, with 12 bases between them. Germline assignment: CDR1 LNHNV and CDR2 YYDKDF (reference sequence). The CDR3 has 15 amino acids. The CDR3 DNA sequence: TGTGCCACCAGCAGAGATGCCGGACTAATAAACATTCAGTACTTC. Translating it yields CATSRDAGLINIQYF.

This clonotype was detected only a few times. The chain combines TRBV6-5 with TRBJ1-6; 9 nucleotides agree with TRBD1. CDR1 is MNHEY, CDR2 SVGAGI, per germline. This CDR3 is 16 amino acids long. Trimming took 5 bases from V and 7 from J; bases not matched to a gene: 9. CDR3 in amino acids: CASSDPTGTGNSPLHF. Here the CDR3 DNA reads TGTGCCAGCAGTGACCCAACCGGGACAGGGAATTCACCCCTCCACTTT.

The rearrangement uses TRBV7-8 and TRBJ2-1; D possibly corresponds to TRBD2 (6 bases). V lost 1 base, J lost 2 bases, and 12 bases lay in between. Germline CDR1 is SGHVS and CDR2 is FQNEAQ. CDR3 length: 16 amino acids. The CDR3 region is CASSLEGRETYNEQFF. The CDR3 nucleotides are TGTGCCAGCAGCTTAGAGGGACGGGAGACCTACAATGAGCAGTTCTTC.

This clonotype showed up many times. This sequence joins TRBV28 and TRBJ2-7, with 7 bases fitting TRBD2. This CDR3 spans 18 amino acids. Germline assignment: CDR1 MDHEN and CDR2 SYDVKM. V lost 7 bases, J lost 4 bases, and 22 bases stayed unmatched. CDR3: CASTSSVLSGKMVYEQYF. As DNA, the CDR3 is TGTGCCAGCACCAGCTCCGTCTTAAGCGGGAAAATGGTGTACGAGCAGTACTTC.

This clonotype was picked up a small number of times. The DNA of the CDR3 is TGTGCCAGCAGCTTAGGAGGTTATAGGGATTCACCCCTCCACTTT. Its translation is CASSLGGYRDSPLHF. The chain joins TRBV13 to TRBJ1-6; no clear D. The germline CDR1 and CDR2 sequences are PRHDT and FYEKMQ (reference sequence). Trimming removed 0 bases at V and 8 bases at J, with 11 bases between. CDR3 length equals 15 residues.

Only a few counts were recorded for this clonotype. The chain's CDR3 is CSVEALQVPPYNEQFF. The CDR3 bases are TGCAGCGTTGAAGCCTTACAGGTGCCCCCCTACAATGAGCAGTTCTTC. This sequence joins TRBV29-1 and TRBJ2-1; D is possibly TRBD1 (5 bases). Trimming shortened V by 1 base and J by 2 bases, and 15 bases separated the two germline ends. The germline V gene has CDR1 SQVTM and CDR2 ANQGSEA. The CDR3 spans 16 residues.

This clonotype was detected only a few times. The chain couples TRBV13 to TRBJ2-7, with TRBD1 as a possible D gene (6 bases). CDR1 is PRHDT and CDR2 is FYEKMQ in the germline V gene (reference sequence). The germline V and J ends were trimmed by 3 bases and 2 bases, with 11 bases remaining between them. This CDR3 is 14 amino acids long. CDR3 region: CASSFTGTTYEQYF. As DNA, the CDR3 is TGTGCCAGCAGCTTTACCGGGACAACCTACGAGCAGTACTTC.

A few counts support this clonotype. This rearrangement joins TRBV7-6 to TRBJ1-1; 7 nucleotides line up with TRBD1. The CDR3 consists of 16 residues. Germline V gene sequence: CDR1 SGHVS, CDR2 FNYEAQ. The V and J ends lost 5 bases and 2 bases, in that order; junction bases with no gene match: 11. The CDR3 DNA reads TGTGCCAGCAGCCCTACTCTACAGGGGCGAAACACTGAAGCTTTCTTT. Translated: CASSPTLQGRNTEAFF.

The CDR3: CASSNSRQGPDTQYF. CDR3 sequence (DNA): TGTGCCAGCAGCAACTCAAGACAGGGTCCAGATACGCAGTATTTT. V usage is TRBV21-1 and J usage is TRBJ2-3; the D call TRBD1 from the table was never checked on the DNA. TRBV21-1 is noted as a pseudogene. There are 15 residues in the CDR3.

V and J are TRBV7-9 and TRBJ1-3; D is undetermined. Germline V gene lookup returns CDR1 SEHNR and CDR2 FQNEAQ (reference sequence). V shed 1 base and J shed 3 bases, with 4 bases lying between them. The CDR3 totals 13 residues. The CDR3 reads CASSLVGGNTIYF. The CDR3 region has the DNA TGTGCCAGCAGCTTAGTAGGTGGAAACACCATATATTTT.

The CDR3 nucleotides read TGTGCCAGCAGCCCGACAGGGCTCAACACAGATACGCAGTATTTT. Its protein product is CASSPTGLNTDTQYF. V is TRBV12-3 or TRBV12-4 and J is TRBJ2-3; 7 bases line up with TRBD1. CDR3 length: 15 amino acids. V shed 6 bases and J 2 bases; nucleotides not matched to a gene: 8.

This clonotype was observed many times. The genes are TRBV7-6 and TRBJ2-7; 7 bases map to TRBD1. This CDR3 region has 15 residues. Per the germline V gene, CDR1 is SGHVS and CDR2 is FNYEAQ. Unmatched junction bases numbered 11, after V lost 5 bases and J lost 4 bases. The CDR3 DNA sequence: TGTGCCAGCAGCGCTGCCGGGACAGAACGTTACGAGCAGTACTTC. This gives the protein CASSAAGTERYEQYF.

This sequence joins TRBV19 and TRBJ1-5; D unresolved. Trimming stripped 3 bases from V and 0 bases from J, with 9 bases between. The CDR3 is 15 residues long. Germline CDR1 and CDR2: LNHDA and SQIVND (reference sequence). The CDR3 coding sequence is TGTGCCAGTAGTATGGTGGCCGCTAGCAATCAGCCCCAGCATTTT. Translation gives CASSMVAASNQPQHF.

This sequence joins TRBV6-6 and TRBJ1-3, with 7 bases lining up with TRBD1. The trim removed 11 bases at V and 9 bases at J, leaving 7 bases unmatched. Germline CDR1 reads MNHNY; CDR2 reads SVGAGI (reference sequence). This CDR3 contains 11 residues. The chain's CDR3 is CAVRQGTTIYF. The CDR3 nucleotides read TGTGCCGTTCGACAGGGCACCACCATATATTTT.

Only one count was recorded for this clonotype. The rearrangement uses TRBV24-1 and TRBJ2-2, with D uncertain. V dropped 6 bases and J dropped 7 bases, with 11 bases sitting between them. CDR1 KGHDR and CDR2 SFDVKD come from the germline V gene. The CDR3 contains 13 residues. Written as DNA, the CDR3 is TGTGCCACCAGTCCAGTGGGCATCGGGGAGCTGTTTTTT. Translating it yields CATSPVGIGELFF.

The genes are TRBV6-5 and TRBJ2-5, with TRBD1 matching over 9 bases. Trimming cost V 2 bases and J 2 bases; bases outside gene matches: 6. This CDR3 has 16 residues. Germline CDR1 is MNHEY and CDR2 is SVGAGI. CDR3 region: CASSYIEDRGQETQYF. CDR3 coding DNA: TGTGCCAGCAGTTACATCGAGGACAGGGGTCAAGAGACCCAGTACTTC.